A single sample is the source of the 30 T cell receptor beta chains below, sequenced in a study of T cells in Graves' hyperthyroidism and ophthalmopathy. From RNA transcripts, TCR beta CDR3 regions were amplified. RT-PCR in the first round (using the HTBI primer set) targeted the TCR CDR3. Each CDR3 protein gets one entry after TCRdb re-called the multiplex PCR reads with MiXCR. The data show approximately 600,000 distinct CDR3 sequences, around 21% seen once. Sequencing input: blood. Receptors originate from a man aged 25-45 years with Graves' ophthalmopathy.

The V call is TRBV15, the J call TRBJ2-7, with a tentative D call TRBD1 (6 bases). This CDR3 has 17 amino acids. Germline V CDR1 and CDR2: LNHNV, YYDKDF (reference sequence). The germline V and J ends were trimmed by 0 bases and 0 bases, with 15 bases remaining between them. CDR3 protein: CATSRDGGQSSSYEQYF. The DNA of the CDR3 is TGTGCCACCAGCAGAGATGGGGGACAATCGAGCTCCTACGAGCAGTACTTC.

The CDR3 sequence is CSASDSSGGWYEQYF. The CDR3 coding sequence is TGCAGTGCTAGTGACTCCAGTGGGGGGTGGTACGAGCAGTACTTC. The chain joins TRBV20-1 to TRBJ2-7; a weak D match, TRBD2 (6 bases). Trimming took 3 bases from V and 4 from J, leaving 19 bases between them. The CDR3 loop spans 15 amino acids. Germline V gene sequence: CDR1 DFQATT, CDR2 SNEGSKA (reference sequence).

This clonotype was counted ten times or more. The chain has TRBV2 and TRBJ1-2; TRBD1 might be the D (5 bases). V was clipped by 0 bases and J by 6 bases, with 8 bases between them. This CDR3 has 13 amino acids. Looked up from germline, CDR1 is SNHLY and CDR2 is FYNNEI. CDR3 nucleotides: TGTGCCAGCAGTGAAGCCTGGGGGGATGGCTACACCTTC. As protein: CASSEAWGDGYTF.

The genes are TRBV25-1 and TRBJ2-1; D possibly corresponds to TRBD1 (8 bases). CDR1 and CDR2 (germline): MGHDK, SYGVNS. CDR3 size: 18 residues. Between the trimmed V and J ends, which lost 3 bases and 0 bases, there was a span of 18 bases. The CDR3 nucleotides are TGTGCCAGCAGTGAGGACAGGGATCTAGCGGCCTCCTACAATGAGCAGTTCTTC. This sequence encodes CASSEDRDLAASYNEQFF.

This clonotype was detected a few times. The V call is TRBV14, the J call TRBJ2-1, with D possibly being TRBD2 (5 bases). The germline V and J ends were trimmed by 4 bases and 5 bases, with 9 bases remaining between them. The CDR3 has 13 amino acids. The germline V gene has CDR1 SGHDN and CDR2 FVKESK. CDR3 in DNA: TGTGCCAGCAGCCCGAGGGATCACAATGAGCAGTTCTTC. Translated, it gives CASSPRDHNEQFF. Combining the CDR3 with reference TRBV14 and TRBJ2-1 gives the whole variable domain EAGVTQFPSHSVIEKGQTVTLRCDPISGHDNLYWYRRVMGKEIKFLLHFVKESKQDESGMPNNRFLAERTGGTYSTLKVQPAELEDSGVYFCASSPRDHNEQFFGPGTRLTVL.

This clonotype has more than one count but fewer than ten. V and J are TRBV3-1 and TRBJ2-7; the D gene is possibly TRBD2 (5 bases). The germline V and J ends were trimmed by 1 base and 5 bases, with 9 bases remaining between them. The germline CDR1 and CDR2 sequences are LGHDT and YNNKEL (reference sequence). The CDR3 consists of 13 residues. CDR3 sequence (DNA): TGTGCCAGCAGCCAAGTAGACGGGGACGAGCAGTACTTC. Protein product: CASSQVDGDEQYF.

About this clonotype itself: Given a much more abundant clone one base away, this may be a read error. CDR3: CASGGANYGYTF. CDR3 coding DNA: TGTGCCAGCGGGGGGGCTAACTATGGCTACACCTTC. The genes are TRBV7-6 and TRBJ1-2; tentatively, D is TRBD1 (5 bases). The CDR3 is made up of 12 amino acids. V was trimmed by 8 bases and J by 0 bases, leaving 7 bases between them. CDR1 and CDR2 from the germline V gene are SGHVS and FNYEAQ.

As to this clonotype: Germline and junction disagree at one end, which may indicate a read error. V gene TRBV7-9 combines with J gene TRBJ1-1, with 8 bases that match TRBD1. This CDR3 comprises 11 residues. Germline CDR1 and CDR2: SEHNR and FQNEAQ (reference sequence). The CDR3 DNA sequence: TGTGCCAGCAGGGGACAGGTCGGCTTAATCTTT. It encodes CASRGQVGLIF.

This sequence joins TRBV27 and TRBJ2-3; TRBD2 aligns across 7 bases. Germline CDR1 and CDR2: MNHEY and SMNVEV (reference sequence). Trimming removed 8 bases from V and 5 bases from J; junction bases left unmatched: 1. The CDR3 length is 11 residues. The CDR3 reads CASGGVDTQYF. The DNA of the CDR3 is TGTGCCAGCGGGGGGGTAGATACGCAGTATTTT.

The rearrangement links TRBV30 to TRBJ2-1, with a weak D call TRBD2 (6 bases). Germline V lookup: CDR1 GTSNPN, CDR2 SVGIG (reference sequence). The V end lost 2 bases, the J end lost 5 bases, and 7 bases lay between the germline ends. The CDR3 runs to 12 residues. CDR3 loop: CAWSRLDNEQFF. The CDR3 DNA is TGTGCCTGGAGTCGACTAGACAATGAGCAGTTCTTC.

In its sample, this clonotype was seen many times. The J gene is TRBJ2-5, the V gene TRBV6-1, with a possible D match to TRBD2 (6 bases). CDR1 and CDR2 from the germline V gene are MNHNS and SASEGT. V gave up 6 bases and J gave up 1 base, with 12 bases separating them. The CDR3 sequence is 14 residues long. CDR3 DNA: TGTGCCAGCAGCCCAGGAGGGGTCCAAGAGACCCAGTACTTC. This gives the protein CASSPGGVQETQYF.

CDR3 in amino acids: CSARWTSGSYNEQFF. CDR3 nucleotides: TGCAGTGCTAGATGGACTAGCGGCTCCTACAATGAGCAGTTCTTC. The rearrangement links TRBV20-1 to TRBJ2-1; TRBD2 aligns across 10 bases. The germline gives CDR1 DFQATT, CDR2 SNEGSKA (reference sequence). There are 15 residues in the CDR3. V lost 2 bases and J lost 0; bases outside the gene matches: 1.

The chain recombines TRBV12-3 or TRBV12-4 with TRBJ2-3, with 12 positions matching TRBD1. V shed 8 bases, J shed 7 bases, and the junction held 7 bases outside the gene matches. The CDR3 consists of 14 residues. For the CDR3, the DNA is TGTGCCAGCTCCCGGGACAGGGGGCTATATACGCAGTATTTT. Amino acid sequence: CASSRDRGLYTQYF.

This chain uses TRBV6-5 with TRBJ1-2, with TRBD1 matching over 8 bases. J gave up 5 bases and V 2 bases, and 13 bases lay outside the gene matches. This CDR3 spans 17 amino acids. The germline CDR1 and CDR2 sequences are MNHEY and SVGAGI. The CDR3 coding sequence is TGTGCCAGCAGTTACACCCAAAGACGACAGGGGATATATGGCTACACCTTC. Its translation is CASSYTQRRQGIYGYTF.

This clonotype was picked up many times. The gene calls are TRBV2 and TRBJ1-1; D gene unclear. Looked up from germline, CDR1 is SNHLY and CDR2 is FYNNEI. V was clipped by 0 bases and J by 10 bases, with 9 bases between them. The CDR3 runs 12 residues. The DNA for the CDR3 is TGTGCCAGCAGTGAAGCTGGGGAGAGAGCTTTCTTT. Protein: CASSEAGERAFF.

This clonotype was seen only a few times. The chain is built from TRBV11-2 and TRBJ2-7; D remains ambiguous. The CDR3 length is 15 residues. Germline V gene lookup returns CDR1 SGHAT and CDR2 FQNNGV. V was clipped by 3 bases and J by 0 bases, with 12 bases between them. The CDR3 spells CASSFSHGLSYEQYF. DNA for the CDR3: TGTGCCAGCAGCTTCAGTCACGGTCTCTCCTACGAGCAGTACTTC.

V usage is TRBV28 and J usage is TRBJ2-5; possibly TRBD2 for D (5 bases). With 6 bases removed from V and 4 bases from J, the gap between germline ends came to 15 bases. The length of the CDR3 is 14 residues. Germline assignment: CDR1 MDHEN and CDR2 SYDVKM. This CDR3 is CASRPGPRGETQYF. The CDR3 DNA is TGTGCCAGCAGACCCGGGCCCCGGGGAGAGACCCAGTACTTC.

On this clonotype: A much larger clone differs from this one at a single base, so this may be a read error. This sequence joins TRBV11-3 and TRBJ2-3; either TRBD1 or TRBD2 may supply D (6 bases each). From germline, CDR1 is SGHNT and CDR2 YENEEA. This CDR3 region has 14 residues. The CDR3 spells CTSSLGGKRDTQYF. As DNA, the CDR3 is TGTACCAGCAGCTTAGGGGGGAAGCGAGATACGCAGTATTTT.

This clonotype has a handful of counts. CDR3 amino acids: CASSIGQGGRNQPQHF. In DNA, the CDR3 is TGTGCCAGTAGTATCGGACAGGGGGGTCGCAATCAGCCCCAGCATTTT. The chain has TRBV19 and TRBJ1-5; 10 bases map to TRBD1. The V segment lost 3 bases and the J segment 2 bases; nucleotides outside the gene matches: 4. Germline V CDR1 and CDR2: LNHDA, SQIVND (reference sequence). The CDR3 extends over 16 amino acids.

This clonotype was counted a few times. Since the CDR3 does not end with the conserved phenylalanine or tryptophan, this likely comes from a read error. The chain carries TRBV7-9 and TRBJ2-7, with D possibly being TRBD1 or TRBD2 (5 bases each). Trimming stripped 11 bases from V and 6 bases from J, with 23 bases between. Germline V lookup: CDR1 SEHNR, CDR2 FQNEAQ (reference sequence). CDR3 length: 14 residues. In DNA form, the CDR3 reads TGTGCCGCCTCGCCCCCGGGCAGGGAGTCCGAGCAGTACCTC. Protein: CAASPPGRESEQYL.

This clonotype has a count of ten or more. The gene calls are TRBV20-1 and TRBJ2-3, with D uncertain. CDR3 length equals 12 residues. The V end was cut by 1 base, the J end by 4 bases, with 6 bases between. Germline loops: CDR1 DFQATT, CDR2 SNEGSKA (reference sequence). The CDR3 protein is CSARGLADTQYF. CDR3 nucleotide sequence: TGCAGTGCTAGAGGCTTAGCAGATACGCAGTATTTT.

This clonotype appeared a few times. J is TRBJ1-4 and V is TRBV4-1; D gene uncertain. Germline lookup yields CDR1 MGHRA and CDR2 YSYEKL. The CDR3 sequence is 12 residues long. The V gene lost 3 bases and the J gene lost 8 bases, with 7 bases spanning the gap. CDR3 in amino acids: CASSQGIEKLFF. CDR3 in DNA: TGCGCCAGCAGCCAGGGGATAGAAAAACTGTTTTTT.

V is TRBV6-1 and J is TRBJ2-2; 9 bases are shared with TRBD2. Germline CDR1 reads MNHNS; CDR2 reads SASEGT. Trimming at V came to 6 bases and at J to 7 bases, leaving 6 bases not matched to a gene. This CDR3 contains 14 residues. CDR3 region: CASSPGLAYGELFF. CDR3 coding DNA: TGTGCCAGCAGCCCGGGACTAGCCTACGGGGAGCTGTTTTTT.

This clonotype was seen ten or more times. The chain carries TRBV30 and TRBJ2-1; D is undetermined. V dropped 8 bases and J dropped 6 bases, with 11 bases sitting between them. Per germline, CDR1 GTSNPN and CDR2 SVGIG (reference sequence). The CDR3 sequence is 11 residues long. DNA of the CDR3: TGTGCCCGGACGGAATTCAATGAGCAGTTCTTC. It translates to CARTEFNEQFF.

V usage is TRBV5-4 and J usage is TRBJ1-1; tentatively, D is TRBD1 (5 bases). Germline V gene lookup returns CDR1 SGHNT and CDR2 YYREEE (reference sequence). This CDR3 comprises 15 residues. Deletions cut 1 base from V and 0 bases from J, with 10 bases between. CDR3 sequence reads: CASSLKAGLNTEAFF. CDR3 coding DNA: TGTGCCAGCAGCTTGAAGGCAGGGCTGAACACTGAAGCTTTCTTT.

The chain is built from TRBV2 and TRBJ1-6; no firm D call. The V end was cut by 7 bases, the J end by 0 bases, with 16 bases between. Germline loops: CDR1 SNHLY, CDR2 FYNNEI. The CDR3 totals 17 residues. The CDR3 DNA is TGTGCCAGCAAGGCGTCAGTAGTGGGCTCCTATAATTCACCCCTCCACTTT. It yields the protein CASKASVVGSYNSPLHF.

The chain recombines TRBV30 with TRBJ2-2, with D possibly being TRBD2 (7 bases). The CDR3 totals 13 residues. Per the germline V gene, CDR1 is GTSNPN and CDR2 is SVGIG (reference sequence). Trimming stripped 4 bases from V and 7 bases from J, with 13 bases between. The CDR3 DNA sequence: TGTGCCTGGACGGGCGGGGGCGACGGGGAGCTGTTTTTT. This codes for CAWTGGGDGELFF.

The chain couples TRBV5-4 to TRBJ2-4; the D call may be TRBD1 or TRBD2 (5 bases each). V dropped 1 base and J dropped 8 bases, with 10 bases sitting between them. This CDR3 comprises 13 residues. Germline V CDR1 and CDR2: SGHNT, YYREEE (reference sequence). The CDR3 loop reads CASSLPEGYIQYF. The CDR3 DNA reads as TGTGCCAGCAGCTTGCCAGAGGGGTACATTCAGTACTTC.

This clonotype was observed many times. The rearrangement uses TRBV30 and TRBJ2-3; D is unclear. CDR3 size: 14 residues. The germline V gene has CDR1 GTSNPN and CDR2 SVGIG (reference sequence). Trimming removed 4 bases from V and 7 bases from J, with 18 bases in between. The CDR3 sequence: CAWNTAIGLNTQYF. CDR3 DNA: TGTGCCTGGAATACAGCAATCGGGCTAAATACGCAGTATTTT.

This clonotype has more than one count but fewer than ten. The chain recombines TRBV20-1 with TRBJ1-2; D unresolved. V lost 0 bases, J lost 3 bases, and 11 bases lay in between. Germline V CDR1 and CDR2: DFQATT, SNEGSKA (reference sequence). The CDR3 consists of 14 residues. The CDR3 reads CSARDWRNDYGYTF. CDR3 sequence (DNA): TGCAGTGCTAGAGATTGGCGAAACGACTATGGCTACACCTTC.